This T cell receptor (beta chain) was observed in a study of cytomegalovirus exposure and HLA in healthy donors. Study-level results: As confirmed in vitro, a few CMV-associated chains were specific for CMV antigens. Later analysis showed TCR association rates varying by HLA locus, highest for DRB1 and lowest for HLA-C.

The PCR made use of 60 Vbeta and 13 Jbeta primers. As originally analysed: In a later analysis, 80 million or so unique TCR beta chains included roughly 11 million shared by two or more donors. The data were produced by immunoSEQ multiplex PCR, yet TCRdb's version contains in-frame clones alone and is incomplete. For V, J and clone size, that table is used; D and trimming come from the DNA. The sample has roughly 150,000 clones, more than 70% seen once. Points on this clone: Antigen unknown.

The CDR3 is made up of 14 amino acids. V dropped 7 bases and J dropped 6 bases, with 16 bases sitting between them. The V gene's germline CDR1 is MNHNS and CDR2 SASEGT. Input material: PBMCs. The J gene is TRBJ2-4, the V gene TRBV6-1; a possible D gene is TRBD1 (6 bases). The source of this sequence is a male donor in good health and CMV-seronegative. CDR3 DNA: TGTGCCAGCAAGGGGGATCTAGGGATAAACATTCAGTACTTC. The encoded protein is CASKGDLGINIQYF.